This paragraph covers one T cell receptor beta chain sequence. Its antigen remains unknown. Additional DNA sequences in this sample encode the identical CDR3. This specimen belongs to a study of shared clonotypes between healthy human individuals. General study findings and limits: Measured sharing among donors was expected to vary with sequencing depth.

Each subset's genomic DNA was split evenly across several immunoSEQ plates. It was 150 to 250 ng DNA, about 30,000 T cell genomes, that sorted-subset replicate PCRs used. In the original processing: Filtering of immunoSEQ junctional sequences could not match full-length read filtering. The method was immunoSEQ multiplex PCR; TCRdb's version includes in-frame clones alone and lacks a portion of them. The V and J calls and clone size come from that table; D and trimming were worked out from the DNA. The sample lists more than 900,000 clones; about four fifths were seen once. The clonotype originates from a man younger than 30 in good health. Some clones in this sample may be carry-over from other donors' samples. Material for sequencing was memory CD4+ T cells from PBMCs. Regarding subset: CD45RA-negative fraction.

The CDR3, as DNA: TGTGCCAGCAGCTCAGGGGGTAGAGATGGCTACACCTTC. This encodes CASSSGGRDGYTF. V is TRBV5-4 and J is TRBJ1-2, with 7 bases lining up with TRBD1. Trimming cost V 3 bases and J 6 bases; bases outside gene matches: 5. The V gene's germline CDR1 is SGHNT and CDR2 YYREEE (reference sequence). The CDR3 covers 13 residues.